The 5 T cell receptor beta chains below all came from one sample that was sequenced in a study of Ad26.COV2.S vaccination and SARS-CoV-2 variants. Produced via immunoSEQ multiplex PCR; TCRdb's table is partial and in-frame only. The repertoire holds hundreds of thousands of clones, with around nine tenths as singletons. Treatment described: approximately 18 received Ad26.COV2.S at low or high dose, single or two shots; 5 received placebo; per-sample allocation not given. The samples were gathered on day 63 after the first injection of vaccine or placebo. The sample consisted of peripheral blood, taken in a trial of Ad26.COV2.S vaccine versus placebo. These receptors were obtained from a person between 18 and 59 years old who received the Ad26.COV2.S COVID-19 vaccine or a placebo.

The V and J genes are TRBV9 and TRBJ2-1; TRBD2 matches 10 bases. The V and J ends lost 1 base and 8 bases, in that order; junction bases with no gene match: 9. CDR1 and CDR2 (germline): SGDLS, YYNGEE. The CDR3 contains 16 residues. CDR3 amino acids: CASSVLPSGSRDEQFF. Written as DNA, the CDR3 is TGTGCCAGCAGCGTACTACCTAGCGGGAGTCGCGATGAGCAGTTCTTC.

A remark on this clone: This same CDR3 is encoded by further DNA sequences in the sample. The chain recombines TRBV6-5 with TRBJ2-1, with 10 positions matching TRBD2. The V and J ends lost 5 bases and 4 bases, in that order; junction bases with no gene match: 5. Germline V gene lookup returns CDR1 MNHEY and CDR2 SVGAGI. The CDR3 has 15 amino acids. The CDR3 DNA is TGTGCCAGCAGTCGGACTAGCGGAAGTTACAATGAGCAGTTCTTC. Translating it yields CASSRTSGSYNEQFF.

V gene TRBV30 combines with J gene TRBJ1-5; maybe TRBD1 (5 bases). The CDR3 spans 18 residues. CDR1 is GTSNPN and CDR2 is SVGIG in the germline V gene (reference sequence). Trimming took 3 bases from V and 6 from J, leaving 27 bases between them. CDR3: CAWRPPSGRDAGRQPQHF. CDR3 sequence (DNA): TGTGCCTGGAGGCCCCCCAGTGGCAGGGACGCTGGCCGTCAGCCCCAGCATTTT.

The chain uses TRBV4-3 and TRBJ2-2; D ambiguous. The length of the CDR3 is 14 residues. The germline V and J ends were trimmed by 1 base and 7 bases, with 10 bases remaining between them. Germline V lookup: CDR1 LGHNA, CDR2 YSLEER. For the CDR3, the DNA is TGCGCCAGCAGCCAAGGGGTGGCGAGCGGGGAGCTGTTTTTT. Protein: CASSQGVASGELFF.

This sequence joins TRBV5-1 and TRBJ1-5; D gene unclear. Trimming stripped 3 bases from V and 0 bases from J, with 13 bases between. The CDR3 is made up of 16 amino acids. Germline loops: CDR1 SGHRS, CDR2 YFSETQ. For the CDR3, the DNA is TGCGCCAGCAGCTCAAACATCGGGGATAGCAATCAGCCCCAGCATTTT. It yields the protein CASSSNIGDSNQPQHF. The whole variable domain, remainder taken from reference TRBV5-1 and TRBJ1-5, is KAGVTQTPRYLIKTRGQQVTLSCSPISGHRSVSWYQQTPGQGLQFLFEYFSETQRNKGNFPGRFSGRQFSNSRSEMNVSTLELGDSALYLCASSSNIGDSNQPQHFGDGTRLSIL.